Sequencing of this T cell receptor beta chain was carried out in a study of shared clonotypes between healthy human individuals. V was clipped by 5 bases and J by 8 bases; unmatched bases: 7. The CDR3 extends over 14 amino acids. Germline values: CDR1 SGHDT, CDR2 YYEEEE. This clone was recorded many times. Here immunoSEQ multiplex PCR was the method, and the copy in TCRdb shows in-frame clones only, minus some. Among some 1 million clones listed, about 74% were seen once. The J gene is TRBJ1-4, the V gene TRBV5-6; TRBD1 matches at 9 bases. This receptor was identified in a young man in good health. Material for sequencing was memory CD4+ T cells sorted from blood. Subset reported: CD45RA-negative fraction. Written as DNA, the CDR3 is TGTGCCAGCAGACCCACAGGGGGCAGGGAAAAACTGTTTTTT. Translated, it gives CASRPTGGREKLFF.